Sequencing of this T cell receptor beta chain was carried out in a study of post-analysis software for immune sequencing data. Germline CDR1 reads DFQATT; CDR2 reads SNEGSKA (reference sequence). The CDR3 is made up of 14 amino acids. V shed 3 bases, J shed 6 bases, and the junction held 2 bases outside the gene matches. For this clonotype: As yet, its antigen is unknown.

Study outcomes and limitations: Roughly 5 TRBV segments (TRBV5-6, TRBV5-1 and TRBV20-1 among them) occurred more frequently in patients than in controls. Samples from one preparation batch, clustered by F measure, grouped strongly together. Normalized Chao1 diversity was significantly lower in multiple sclerosis patients than in controls.

The TCR beta cDNA libraries carried unique molecular identifiers. TCRdb re-called the PCR reads with MiXCR, one entry per CDR3 protein. The sample includes roughly 600,000 distinct CDR3 sequences, around 44% seen only once; the top ten take about 1.8%. The TCR sequence derives from a girl aged 10-17 years with multiple sclerosis. The chain uses TRBV20-1 and TRBJ2-1; TRBD2 aligns across 13 bases. Sequenced input: blood. CDR3 bases: TGCAGTGCTAGTCGGACTAGCGGGGGCAATGAGCAGTTCTTC. Its protein product is CSASRTSGGNEQFF.